This paragraph reports one T cell receptor beta chain. Which antigen it targets is not known. Base qualities are not provided; no much larger clone lies one nucleotide away. Blood samples were collected up to 4 times in the first month after transplant and then at least monthly when available. The record originates from a study of graft-versus-host responses after intestinal transplantation (dated by TCRdb to the early 2020s). General notes on the study: The transplants that recipients received were multivisceral, liver-intestinal, or isolated intestinal. A peak of at least 4% donor T cells among recipient peripheral blood mononuclear cells was the definition used for donor T cell macrochimerism. Bulk TCR-beta CDR3 sequencing was used to track graft-versus-host and host-versus-graft alloreactive T cell clones in the graft, circulation and bone marrow after intestinal transplantation. Samples from a few later patients were sequenced in-house on an Illumina MiSeq with MiXCR processing rather than by the commercial service. To identify alloreactive clones, pre-transplant mixed lymphocyte reaction products were sequenced and compared with unstimulated pre-transplant donor and recipient T cells. The cohort enrolled roughly 25 intestinal transplant recipients including one retransplant, and 3 patients lacking pretransplant specimens were excluded. Every recipient was given anti-thymocyte globulin induction, followed by about 3 years of maintenance tacrolimus and steroids.

Libraries came from the immunoSEQ multiplex PCR assay. For most patients, high-throughput TCR-beta CDR3 sequencing of genomic DNA was performed by Adaptive Biotechnologies. As for how the authors treated the data: Adaptive's ImmunoSEQ software was the source of the TCR sequencing data for 18 patients, while three other patients were processed with MiXCR and VDJtools. CDR3 nucleotide sequences shared between donor and recipient were removed because their origin could not be assigned. At least 2-fold expansion over unstimulated cells and a minimum CFSE-low frequency of 0.002% (template counts) or 0.001% (read counts) were required for clones to be classified as alloreactive. Mappable clones were those detected in sequenced pre-transplant spleen, lymph node, or MLR CFSE-low populations of the donor or recipient. The cumulative frequency of alloreactive clones was calculated as a percentage of all sequences, weighted by copy number. In its TCRdb copy, this immuneACCESS table keeps in-frame sequences only and misses some clones. Where compared with another copy, unresolved V genes explain less than half of these, and the others have no known cause. V, J and clone size are those of that table, while D and trimming were read from the DNA. The sample table records approximately 54,000 clones; about 89% of these occur just once. The top ten clones comprise roughly 6% of the sample.

General conclusions and limits of the study: The relatively low number and heterogeneity of intestinal transplant patients limited the conclusions. In the allografts of patients with donor T cell macrochimerism, GvH to HvG T cell clonal ratios were high. GvH clones turned up in recipient bone marrow, with some appearing earlier in ileal mucosa or blood, a pattern consistent with an intestinal mucosal origin. Peak levels of circulating GvH clones were associated with declines in HvG clones early after transplant.

V and J lose 1 base and 3 bases, and a span of 20 bases separates them. CDR1 and CDR2 (MGHRA, YSYEKL) derive from the germline V gene. Spanning cysteine to phenylalanine, the CDR3 consists of 18 amino acids. CDR3 DNA is the only sequence kept; it has 54 bases, read in frame from the first base. Recombination connected TRBV4-1 to TRBJ2-3; the D gene is perhaps TRBD2, on 6 matching bases. The sequence was obtained from a human patient who received an intestinal transplant, so some T cells may come from the graft donor. The material sequenced was PBMCs, taken nearly 670 days after intestinal transplant. The encoded CDR3 is CASSQAGVFATWTDTQYF. The DNA is as follows: TGCGCCAGCAGCCAAGCGGGGGTTTTTGCAACATGGACAGATACGCAGTATTTT.